Detailed here is one T cell receptor beta chain. This receptor's antigen is unknown. The input lacks base qualities; no much larger clone sits a single base away. The data originate from a study of blood T cell repertoires in COVID-19 (dated by TCRdb to the early 2020s). The study in broad terms: Samples covering the acute and convalescent phases of COVID-19 were provided by collaborators in the United States, Italy and Spain. The prospective study material was composed of cDNA or gDNA derived from T cells, B-cell-depleted T cells, or PBMCs. The dataset comprised deeply sampled blood TCRbeta repertoires from subjects exposed to, actively infected with, or recovered from COVID-19. The repertoires were released in a freely available public database intended as a resource for research on the immune response to SARS-CoV-2. The samples were drawn from the first 160 participants of the ongoing ImmuneRACE study and from over 950 subjects provided by 6 global collaborators. Sample metadata almost always included a de-identified subject ID, COVID-19 status, age in years and sex. Where available, HLA class I and class II types were taken from metadata supplied by the sample provider and were not determined by assay-based typing. On the study overall, not on this receptor specifically: The quantity of clinical and demographic metadata differed by source and by participant and was supplied without curation.

The immunoSEQ Assay, a bias-controlled multiplex PCR, was used to amplify TCRbeta CDR3 regions from genomic DNA. As for the authors' bioinformatics: The number of nucleated cells in each sample was estimated from the amplification of reference gene primers within the assay. To quantify the absolute abundance of each unique TCRbeta CDR3 rearrangement, sequence reads were collapsed and filtered. For each sample, productive Simpson clonality was calculated by taking the square root of Simpson's diversity index across productive rearrangements. Not all clones reach the TCRdb copy of this immuneACCESS table, which keeps in-frame sequences only. Checked studies attribute under half of the gap to unresolved V genes and leave the rest unexplained. V and J calls and clone size are as listed in that table; D and trimming were resolved from the DNA. A total of 210,000 or so clones appear in this sample, around 80% of them only once. Around 4% of the sample comes from the top ten.

Via the germline V gene, CDR1 is SGHTA and CDR2 FQGNSA. V is reduced by 1 base and J by 2 bases, leaving a spacing of 11 bases between them. Spanning cysteine to phenylalanine, the CDR3 consists of 15 amino acids. Just CDR3 DNA is preserved here, 45 bases in frame from base 1. Enrolling through a virtual design, the prospective study's participants ranged in age from roughly 18 to 95 years and lived across 24 United States geographic areas. In the prospective study, participants were assigned to cohorts based on the clinical history participants reported in a screening survey and a study questionnaire. Each participant in the prospective study had whole blood, serum and a nasopharyngeal or oropharyngeal swab collected by mobile phlebotomists. Over a 2-month period, participants in the prospective study had the option of providing additional blood draws and questionnaires. Before DNA extraction, prospective study blood samples were shipped either frozen or at room temperature.

What was sequenced was PBMCs or T cells enriched from blood (not recorded which). This sequence originates from a man aged 30 to 39 with acute COVID-19. The chain is made from TRBV7-2 and TRBJ2-5, with the D gene uncertain. The nucleotides are TGTGCCAGCAGCTTAGGAGTGACACTGCAAGAGACCCAGTACTTC. It is translated as CASSLGVTLQETQYF.